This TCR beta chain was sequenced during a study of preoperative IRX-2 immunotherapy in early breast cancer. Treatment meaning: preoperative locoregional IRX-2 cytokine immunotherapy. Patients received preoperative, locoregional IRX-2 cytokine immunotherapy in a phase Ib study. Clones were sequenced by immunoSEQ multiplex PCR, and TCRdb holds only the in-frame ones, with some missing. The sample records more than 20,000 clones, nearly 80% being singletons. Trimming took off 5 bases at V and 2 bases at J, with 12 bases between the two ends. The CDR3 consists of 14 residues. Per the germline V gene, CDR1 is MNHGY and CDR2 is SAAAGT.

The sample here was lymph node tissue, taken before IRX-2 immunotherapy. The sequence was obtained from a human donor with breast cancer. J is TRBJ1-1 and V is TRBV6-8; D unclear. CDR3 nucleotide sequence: TGTGCCAGCAGTCTTCAGACATTCAACACTGAAGCTTTCTTT. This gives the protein CASSLQTFNTEAFF.